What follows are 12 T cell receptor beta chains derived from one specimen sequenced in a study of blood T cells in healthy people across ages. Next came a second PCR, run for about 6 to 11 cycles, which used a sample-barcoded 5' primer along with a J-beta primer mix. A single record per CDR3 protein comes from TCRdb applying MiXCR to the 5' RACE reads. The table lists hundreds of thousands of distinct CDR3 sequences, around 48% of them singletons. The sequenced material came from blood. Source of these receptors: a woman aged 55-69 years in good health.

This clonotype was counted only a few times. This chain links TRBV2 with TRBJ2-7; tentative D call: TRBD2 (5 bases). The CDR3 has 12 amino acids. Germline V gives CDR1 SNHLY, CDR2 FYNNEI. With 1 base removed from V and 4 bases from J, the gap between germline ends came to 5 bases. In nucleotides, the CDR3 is TGTGCCAGCAGTGAAGGGAGGTACGAGCAGTACTTC. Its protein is CASSEGRYEQYF.

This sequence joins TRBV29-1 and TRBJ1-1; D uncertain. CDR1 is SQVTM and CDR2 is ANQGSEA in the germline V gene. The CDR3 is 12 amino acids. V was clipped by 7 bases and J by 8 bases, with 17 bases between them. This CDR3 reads CSGARSGGEAFF. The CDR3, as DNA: TGCAGCGGGGCCCGTTCGGGCGGAGAAGCTTTCTTT.

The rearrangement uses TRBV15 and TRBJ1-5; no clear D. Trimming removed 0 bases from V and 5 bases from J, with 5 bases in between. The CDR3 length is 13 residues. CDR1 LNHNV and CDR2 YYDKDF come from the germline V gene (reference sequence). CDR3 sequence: CATSRDWDQPQHF. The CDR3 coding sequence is TGTGCCACCAGCAGAGATTGGGATCAGCCCCAGCATTTT.

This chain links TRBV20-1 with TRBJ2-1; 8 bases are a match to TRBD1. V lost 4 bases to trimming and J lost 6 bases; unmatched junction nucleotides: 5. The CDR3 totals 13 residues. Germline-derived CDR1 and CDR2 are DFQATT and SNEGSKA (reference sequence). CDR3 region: CSAKSGGINEQFF. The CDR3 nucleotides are TGCAGTGCTAAGTCAGGGGGCATCAATGAGCAGTTCTTC.

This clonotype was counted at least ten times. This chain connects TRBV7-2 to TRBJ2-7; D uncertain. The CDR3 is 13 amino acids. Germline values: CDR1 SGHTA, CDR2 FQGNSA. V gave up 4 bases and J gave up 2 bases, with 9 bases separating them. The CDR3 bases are TGTGCCAGCAGCTACTATAATCCCTACGAGCAGTACTTC. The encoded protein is CASSYYNPYEQYF. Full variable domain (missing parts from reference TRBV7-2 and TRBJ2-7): GAGVSQSPSNKVTEKGKDVELRCDPISGHTALYWYRQSLGQGLEFLIYFQGNSAPDKSGLPSDRFSAERTGGSVSTLTIQRTQQEDSAVYLCASSYYNPYEQYFGPGTRLTVT.

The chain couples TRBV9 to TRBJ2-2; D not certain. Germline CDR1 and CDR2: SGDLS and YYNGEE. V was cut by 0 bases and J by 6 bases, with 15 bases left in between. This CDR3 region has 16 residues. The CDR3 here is CASSVVVASIPGELFF. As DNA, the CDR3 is TGTGCCAGCAGCGTAGTGGTAGCCTCGATCCCCGGGGAGCTGTTTTTT.

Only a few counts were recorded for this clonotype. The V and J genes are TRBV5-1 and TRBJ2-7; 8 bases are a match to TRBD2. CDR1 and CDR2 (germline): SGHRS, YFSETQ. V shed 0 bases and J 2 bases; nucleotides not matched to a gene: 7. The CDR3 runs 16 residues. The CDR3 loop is CASSLVLREATYEQYF. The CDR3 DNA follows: TGCGCCAGCAGCTTGGTGTTGCGGGAGGCAACCTACGAGCAGTACTTC.

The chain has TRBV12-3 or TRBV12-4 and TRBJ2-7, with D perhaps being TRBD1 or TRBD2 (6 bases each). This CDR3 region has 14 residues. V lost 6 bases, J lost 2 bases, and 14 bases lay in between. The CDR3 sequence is CASSGPGAPYEQYF. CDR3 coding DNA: TGTGCCAGCAGCGGACCGGGGGCACCCTACGAGCAGTACTTC.

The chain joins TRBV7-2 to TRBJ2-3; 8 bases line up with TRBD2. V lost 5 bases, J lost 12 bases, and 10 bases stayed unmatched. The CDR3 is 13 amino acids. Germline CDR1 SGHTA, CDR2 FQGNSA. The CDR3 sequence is CASSQARGRPQYF. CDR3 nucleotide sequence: TGTGCCAGCAGCCAAGCGCGCGGGAGGCCCCAGTATTTT.

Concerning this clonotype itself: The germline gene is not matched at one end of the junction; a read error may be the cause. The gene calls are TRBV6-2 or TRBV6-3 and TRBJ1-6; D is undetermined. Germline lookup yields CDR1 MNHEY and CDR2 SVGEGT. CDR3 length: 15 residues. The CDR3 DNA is TGTGTCAGCCGAACTGCCGTCTCACAGAATTCACCCCTCCACTTT. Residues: CVSRTAVSQNSPLHF.

CDR3 in amino acids: CASSDPKYEQYF. In nucleotides, the CDR3 is TGTGCCAGCAGTGATCCGAAGTACGAGCAGTACTTC. The chain links TRBV2 to TRBJ2-5, with D unresolved. Judging by the DNA end, TRBJ2-7 fits better; the J call may be wrong. This CDR3 is built from 12 residues. Germline CDR1 and CDR2: SNHLY and FYNNEI.

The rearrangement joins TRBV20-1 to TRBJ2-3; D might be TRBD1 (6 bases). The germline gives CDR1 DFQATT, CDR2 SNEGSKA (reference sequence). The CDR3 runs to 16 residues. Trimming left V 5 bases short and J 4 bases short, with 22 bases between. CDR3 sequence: CSASGARGRFADTQYF. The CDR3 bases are TGCAGTGCTTCCGGGGCCAGGGGACGGTTCGCAGATACGCAGTATTTT.